Listed here is a single T cell receptor beta chain. No antigen is known for it. The data originate from a study of shared clonotypes between healthy human individuals. Study overall: A couple of women and three men aged 18 to 49 made up the donors. Findings and limits, study-wide: Relative to their counterparts shared across all four donors, non-shared clonotypes exhibited diminished generation probabilities. Clonotypes that were shared across a few donors made up 4% to 6% of naive CD4 clonotypes.

The data were produced by immunoSEQ multiplex PCR, yet TCRdb's version contains in-frame clones alone and is incomplete. The table includes hundreds of thousands of clones, 85% to 95% detected once. Naive-designated CD8 cells lacked CD45RO, were positively enriched for CCR7, and omitted terminally differentiated effector memory CD45RA+ cells. Donors comprised healthy HIV-negative adults lacking recent acute infections or vaccinations. The sequence was obtained from a woman between 25 and 40 years old in good health. Sequenced sample: naive CD8+ T cells sorted from blood.

CDR3 in amino acids: CASSQEGGSSYNEQFF. The CDR3 coding sequence is TGTGCCAGCAGCCAAGAGGGTGGGAGCTCCTACAATGAGCAGTTCTTC. V is TRBV14 and J is TRBJ2-1, with D maybe TRBD2 (5 bases). The CDR3 is 16 amino acids. The germline CDR1 and CDR2 sequences are SGHDN and FVKESK. Trimming removed 0 bases from V and 0 bases from J, with 9 bases in between.